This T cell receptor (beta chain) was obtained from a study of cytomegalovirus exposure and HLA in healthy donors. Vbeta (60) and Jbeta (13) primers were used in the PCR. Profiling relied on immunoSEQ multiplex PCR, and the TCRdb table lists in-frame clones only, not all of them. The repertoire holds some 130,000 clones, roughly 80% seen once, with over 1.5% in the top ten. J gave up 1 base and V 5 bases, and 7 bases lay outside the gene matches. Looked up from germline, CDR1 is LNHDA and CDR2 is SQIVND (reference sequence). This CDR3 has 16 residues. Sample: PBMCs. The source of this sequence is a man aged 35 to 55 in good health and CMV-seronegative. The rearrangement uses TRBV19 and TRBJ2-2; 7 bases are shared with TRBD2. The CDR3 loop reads CASSGLASGNTGELFF. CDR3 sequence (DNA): TGTGCCAGTAGTGGGCTGGCTAGCGGGAACACCGGGGAGCTGTTTTTT.